These 15 T cell receptor beta chains share one sample of origin, sequenced in a study of blood T cell repertoires in COVID-19. The protocol was immunoSEQ multiplex PCR, while the TCRdb copy is restricted to in-frame clones and leaves out a portion. The sample lists about 210,000 clones, roughly 83% occurring once. Sequenced input: PBMCs or T cells enriched from blood (not recorded which). The receptors were gathered from a man in his forties or fifties with acute COVID-19.

The CDR3 loop is CASSPAGKGEQYF. The DNA for the CDR3 is TGTGCCAGTAGTCCAGCGGGAAAGGGCGAGCAGTACTTC. J is TRBJ2-7 and V is TRBV19; 7 bases line up with TRBD2. The CDR3 covers 13 residues. V dropped 5 bases and J dropped 6; count of bases not matched to a gene: 7. Germline assignment: CDR1 LNHDA and CDR2 SQIVND (reference sequence).

The chain links TRBV5-1 to TRBJ1-6; 8 bases line up with TRBD1. The CDR3 length is 14 residues. V gave up 5 bases and J gave up 8 bases; unmatched junction bases: 6. Germline assignment: CDR1 SGHRS and CDR2 YFSETQ. The CDR3 sequence is CASSSGRGHSPLHF. Here the CDR3 DNA reads TGCGCCAGCAGTTCAGGCAGGGGGCATTCACCCCTCCACTTT.

The chain combines TRBV5-1 with TRBJ1-5; 7 positions agree with TRBD1. This CDR3 comprises 15 residues. V lost 0 bases, J lost 7 bases, and 7 bases stayed unmatched. Per the germline V gene, CDR1 is SGHRS and CDR2 is YFSETQ. The CDR3 DNA follows: TGCGCCAGCAGCTTGGGTCAAGGGGGCGGGCAGCCCCAGCATTTT. The encoded protein is CASSLGQGGGQPQHF.

J is TRBJ2-3 and V is TRBV20-1; D remains unclear. The V end lost 7 bases, the J end lost 5 bases, and 7 bases lay between the germline ends. Germline assignment: CDR1 DFQATT and CDR2 SNEGSKA (reference sequence). CDR3 length: 10 amino acids. CDR3 sequence (DNA): TGCAGTGTAGAGATAGATACGCAGTATTTT. As protein: CSVEIDTQYF.

The chain couples TRBV28 to TRBJ2-3; no definite D call. CDR1 and CDR2 (germline): MDHEN, SYDVKM. Between the trimmed V and J ends, which lost 1 base and 2 bases, there was a span of 13 bases. The CDR3 sequence is 16 residues long. CDR3 DNA sequence: TGTGCCAGCAGTTTATATCAGAGGTGGATCACAGATACGCAGTATTTT. Its translation: CASSLYQRWITDTQYF.

The rearrangement joins TRBV21-1 to TRBJ2-3; TRBD1 reflects the table's D call only, with no check against the DNA. TRBV21-1 is classified as a pseudogene. The CDR3 length is 14 residues. CDR3: CASSKGQGKYTQYF. CDR3 coding DNA: TGTGCCAGCAGCAAGGGACAGGGGAAATATACGCAGTATTTT.

The rearrangement uses TRBV24-1 and TRBJ2-2; D possibly corresponds to TRBD1 (6 bases). V gave up 0 bases and J gave up 4 bases, with 11 bases separating them. The CDR3 covers 16 residues. CDR1 and CDR2 from the germline V gene are KGHDR and SFDVKD. The CDR3 spells CATSDLPGVTTGELFF. For the CDR3, the DNA is TGTGCCACCAGTGATTTGCCAGGGGTGACCACCGGGGAGCTGTTTTTT.

J is TRBJ2-3 and V is TRBV9, with TRBD2 as a possible D gene (7 bases). Trimming left V 2 bases short and J 6 bases short, with 19 bases between. Germline V gene sequence: CDR1 SGDLS, CDR2 YYNGEE. The CDR3 consists of 16 residues. The CDR3: CASSVGEGEGSDTQYF. Written as DNA, the CDR3 is TGTGCCAGCAGCGTGGGTGAGGGGGAGGGTTCGGATACGCAGTATTTT. Based on the CDR3 plus reference TRBV9 and TRBJ2-3, the full variable domain is DSGVTQTPKHLITATGQRVTLRCSPRSGDLSVYWYQQSLDQGLQFLIQYYNGEERAKGNILERFSAQQFPDLHSELNLSSLELGDSALYFCASSVGEGEGSDTQYFGPGTRLTVL.

This clone is a singleton in its sample. V gene TRBV28 combines with J gene TRBJ1-3; maybe TRBD1 (6 bases). Germline loops: CDR1 MDHEN, CDR2 SYDVKM. V lost 5 bases, J lost 0 bases, and 8 bases lay in between. This CDR3 is 14 amino acids long. The CDR3, as DNA: TGTGCCAGCAGTCGCAGGGGCTCTGGAAACACCATATATTTT. This codes for CASSRRGSGNTIYF. Using reference TRBV28 and TRBJ1-3 for the parts outside the CDR3, the full variable domain is DVKVTQSSRYLVKRTGEKVFLECVQDMDHENMFWYRQDPGLGLRLIYFSYDVKMKEKGDIPEGYSVSREKKERFSLILESASTNQTSMYLCASSRRGSGNTIYFGEGSWLTVV.

The chain is built from TRBV10-3 and TRBJ2-5; D unclear. This CDR3 contains 13 residues. Trimming stripped 4 bases from V and 2 bases from J, with 8 bases between. Germline V gene lookup returns CDR1 ENHRY and CDR2 SYGVKD. CDR3 amino acids: CAISGGGQETQYF. CDR3 nucleotide sequence: TGTGCCATCAGTGGTGGCGGACAAGAGACCCAGTACTTC.

This chain uses TRBV6-2 or TRBV6-3 with TRBJ1-1, with D maybe TRBD1 (5 bases). In germline, CDR1 is MNHEY, CDR2 SVGEGT. This CDR3 comprises 14 residues. V was shortened by 2 bases and J by 5 bases, with 12 bases between the two germline ends. The CDR3 loop is CASSYVGGTTEAFF. CDR3 nucleotides: TGTGCCAGCAGTTACGTCGGGGGTACGACTGAAGCTTTCTTT.

The genes are TRBV11-2 and TRBJ1-2, with D possibly being TRBD1 (6 bases). The CDR3 totals 13 residues. Trimming pared 1 base from V and 8 bases from J, leaving 11 bases between. The germline V gene encodes CDR1 SGHAT and CDR2 FQNNGV. CDR3 loop: CASSLAGASGYTF. In nucleotides, the CDR3 is TGTGCCAGCAGCTTAGCAGGGGCCTCGGGCTACACCTTC.

The gene calls are TRBV7-6 and TRBJ2-1, with TRBD2 identical over 8 bases. The V and J ends lost 2 bases and 3 bases, in that order; junction bases with no gene match: 3. Germline CDR1 reads SGHVS; CDR2 reads FNYEAQ. This CDR3 comprises 15 residues. The CDR3 coding sequence is TGTGCCAGCAGCTTAACCGGGAGGGTCTACAATGAGCAGTTCTTC. Translated: CASSLTGRVYNEQFF.

In its sample, this clone was seen once. Other DNA sequences in the sample encode the same CDR3. The chain links TRBV9 to TRBJ2-3; a possible D gene is TRBD2 (5 bases). The CDR3 sequence is 15 residues long. CDR1 and CDR2 (germline): SGDLS, YYNGEE. V lost 4 bases and J lost 0, with 12 bases in between. The CDR3 nucleotides read TGTGCCAGCAGCCCCCGGCTAGCTAGCACAGATACGCAGTATTTT. Residues: CASSPRLASTDTQYF.

The CDR3 is CASSSSGQNTGELFF. The CDR3 bases are TGCGCCAGCAGCTCCTCCGGTCAAAACACCGGGGAGCTGTTTTTT. The V call is TRBV5-1, the J call TRBJ2-2; D remains ambiguous. Germline assignment: CDR1 SGHRS and CDR2 YFSETQ. This CDR3 comprises 15 residues. Trimming stripped 3 bases from V and 2 bases from J, with 11 bases between. The complete variable domain, with remaining parts taken from reference TRBV5-1 and TRBJ2-2, reads KAGVTQTPRYLIKTRGQQVTLSCSPISGHRSVSWYQQTPGQGLQFLFEYFSETQRNKGNFPGRFSGRQFSNSRSEMNVSTLELGDSALYLCASSSSGQNTGELFFGEGSRLTVL.